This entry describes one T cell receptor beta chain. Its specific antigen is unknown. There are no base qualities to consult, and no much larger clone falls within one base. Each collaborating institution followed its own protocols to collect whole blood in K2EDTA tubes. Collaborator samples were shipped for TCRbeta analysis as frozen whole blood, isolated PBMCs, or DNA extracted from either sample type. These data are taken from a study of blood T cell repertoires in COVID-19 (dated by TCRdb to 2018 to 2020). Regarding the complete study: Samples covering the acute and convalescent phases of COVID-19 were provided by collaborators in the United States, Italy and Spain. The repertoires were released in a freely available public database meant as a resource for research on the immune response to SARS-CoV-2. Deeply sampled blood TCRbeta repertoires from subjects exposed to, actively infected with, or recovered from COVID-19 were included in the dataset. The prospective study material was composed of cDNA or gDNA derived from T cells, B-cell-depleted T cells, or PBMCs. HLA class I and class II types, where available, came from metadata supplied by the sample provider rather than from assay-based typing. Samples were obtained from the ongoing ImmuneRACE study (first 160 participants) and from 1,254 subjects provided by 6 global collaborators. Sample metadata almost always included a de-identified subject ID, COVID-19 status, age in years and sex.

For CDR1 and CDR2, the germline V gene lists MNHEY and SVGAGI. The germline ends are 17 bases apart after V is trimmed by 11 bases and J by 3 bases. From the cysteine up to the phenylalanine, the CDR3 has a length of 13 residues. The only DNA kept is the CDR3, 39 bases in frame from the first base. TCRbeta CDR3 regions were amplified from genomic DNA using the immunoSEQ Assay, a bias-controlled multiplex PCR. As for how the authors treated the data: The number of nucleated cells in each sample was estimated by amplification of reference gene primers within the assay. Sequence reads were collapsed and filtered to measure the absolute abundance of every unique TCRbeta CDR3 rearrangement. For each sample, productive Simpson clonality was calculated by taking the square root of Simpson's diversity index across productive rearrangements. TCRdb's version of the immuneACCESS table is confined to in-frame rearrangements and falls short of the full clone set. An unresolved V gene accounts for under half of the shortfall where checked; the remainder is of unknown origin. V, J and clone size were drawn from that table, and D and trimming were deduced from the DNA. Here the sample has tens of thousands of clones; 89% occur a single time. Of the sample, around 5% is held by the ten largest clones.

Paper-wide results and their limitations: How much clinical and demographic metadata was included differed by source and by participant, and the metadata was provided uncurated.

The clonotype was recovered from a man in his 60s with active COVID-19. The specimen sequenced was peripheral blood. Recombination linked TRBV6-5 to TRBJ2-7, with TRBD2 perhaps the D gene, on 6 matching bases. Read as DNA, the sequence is TGTGCCGGGGGGACGGGGCCGGTCTACGAGCAGTACTTC. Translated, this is CAGGTGPVYEQYF.